Below, 18 T cell receptor beta chains from the same sample are listed, as sequenced in a study of shared clonotypes between healthy human individuals (TCRdb year 2020). The library was obtained by the immunoSEQ multiplex PCR assay. Here the immuneACCESS table is served through TCRdb, limited to in-frame sequences with V and J called. Missing clones are a known gap in these copies; in checked studies unresolved V genes cover under half, and the rest lacks a known reason. For this sample the table gives roughly 1,600,000 clones, of which approximately 98.5% were detected only once. About 0.34% of the sample is held by the ten biggest clonotypes. Input material: naive CD4+ T cells sorted from blood. This sample's cell subset or site label indicates: CD45RA+ positively selected. These TCRs come from a man aged 30-40 years in good health.

This sequence joins TRBV6-4 and TRBJ2-4; D call uncertain. Germline V gene sequence: CDR1 MRHNA, CDR2 SNTAGT. The CDR3 has 12 amino acids. Trimming took 4 bases from V and 6 from J, leaving 7 bases between them. CDR3: CASSGMGNIQYF. The CDR3 nucleotides read TGTGCCAGCAGTGGTATGGGAAACATTCAGTACTTC.

J is TRBJ2-5 and V is TRBV7-2, with D hard to call. This CDR3 is 13 amino acids long. V shed 1 base and J shed 4 bases, with 7 bases lying between them. From germline, CDR1 is SGHTA and CDR2 FQGNSA. The CDR3 loop is CASSLVSRETQYF. Written as DNA, the CDR3 is TGTGCCAGCAGCTTAGTTTCGAGAGAGACCCAGTACTTC.

The genes are TRBV5-4 and TRBJ2-5; possible D gene TRBD1, 5 bases. Germline-derived CDR1 and CDR2 are SGHNT and YYREEE (reference sequence). This CDR3 has 15 amino acids. V lost 0 bases and J 1 base, leaving 10 bases between the germline ends. In nucleotides, the CDR3 is TGTGCCAGCAGCTTGGTTGACAGATCCCAAGAGACCCAGTACTTC. The encoded protein is CASSLVDRSQETQYF.

CDR3 DNA: TGTGCCAGCAGCCAACTACGTGGCACCGGGGAGCTGTTTTTT. It is translated as CASSQLRGTGELFF. J is TRBJ2-2 and V is TRBV14; D unclear. With 2 bases removed from V and 4 bases from J, the gap between germline ends came to 8 bases. Germline values: CDR1 SGHDN, CDR2 FVKESK. The length of the CDR3 is 14 residues.

The chain links TRBV4-3 to TRBJ1-1; no firm D call. Germline V gene data show CDR1 as LGHNA and CDR2 as YSLEER. The V end was cut by 0 bases, the J end by 11 bases, with 13 bases between. The CDR3 length is 13 residues. This chain's CDR3 is CASSQDFTRVAFF. CDR3 nucleotide sequence: TGCGCCAGCAGCCAAGATTTTACGAGGGTTGCTTTCTTT.

V is TRBV27 and J is TRBJ2-2, with TRBD1 matching 8 bases. The CDR3 contains 17 residues. Germline lookup yields CDR1 MNHEY and CDR2 SMNVEV (reference sequence). Trimming took 2 bases from V and 0 from J; bases not matched to a gene: 5. The CDR3 loop reads CASSLLGTGPNTGELFF. CDR3 bases: TGTGCCAGCAGTTTACTCGGGACAGGTCCGAACACCGGGGAGCTGTTTTTT.

This rearrangement joins TRBV15 to TRBJ2-3, with 11 bases that match TRBD1. The CDR3 sequence is 15 residues long. Germline loops: CDR1 LNHNV, CDR2 YYDKDF (reference sequence). V lost 1 base to trimming and J lost 3 bases; unmatched junction nucleotides: 0. CDR3 sequence: CATSRGDRGTDTQYF. The CDR3 nucleotides read TGTGCCACCAGCAGAGGGGACAGGGGGACAGATACGCAGTATTTT.

J is TRBJ1-5 and V is TRBV2; TRBD1 matches at 12 bases. CDR3 size: 14 residues. Per germline, CDR1 SNHLY and CDR2 FYNNEI. J lost 7 bases, V lost 7 bases, and 5 bases had no gene match. This CDR3 reads CASKGQGAEQPQHF. The CDR3 region has the DNA TGTGCCAGCAAGGGACAGGGGGCAGAGCAGCCCCAGCATTTT. Drawing the rest from reference TRBV2 and TRBJ1-5, the complete variable domain is EPEVTQTPSHQVTQMGQEVILRCVPISNHLYFYWYRQILGQKVEFLVSFYNNEISEKSEIFDDQFSVERPDGSNFTLKIRSTKLEDSAMYFCASKGQGAEQPQHFGDGTRLSIL.

The chain joins TRBV2 to TRBJ1-5, with 7 bases fitting TRBD1. Looked up from germline, CDR1 is SNHLY and CDR2 is FYNNEI. The CDR3 has 14 amino acids. J lost 2 bases, V lost 7 bases, and 5 bases had no gene match. CDR3 bases: TGTGCCAGCAATAACGACAGGGGCAATCAGCCCCAGCATTTT. Its translation is CASNNDRGNQPQHF.

V usage is TRBV14 and J usage is TRBJ2-6; D may be TRBD1 (5 bases). Germline V gene lookup returns CDR1 SGHDN and CDR2 FVKESK. CDR3 length: 15 residues. V lost 5 bases and J lost 4, with 12 bases in between. The CDR3: CASSVPGSGANVLTF. As DNA, the CDR3 is TGTGCCAGCAGCGTTCCAGGGTCAGGGGCCAACGTCCTGACTTTC. The full variable domain, its missing parts supplied by reference TRBV14 and TRBJ2-6, is EAGVTQFPSHSVIEKGQTVTLRCDPISGHDNLYWYRRVMGKEIKFLLHFVKESKQDESGMPNNRFLAERTGGTYSTLKVQPAELEDSGVYFCASSVPGSGANVLTFGAGSRLTVL.

This chain joins TRBV18 and TRBJ2-7, with 8 bases fitting TRBD2. Trimming cost V 1 base and J 4 bases; bases outside gene matches: 6. Germline loops: CDR1 KGHSH, CDR2 LQKENI. The CDR3 consists of 15 residues. The CDR3 sequence is CASSPLSSGLYEQYF. The CDR3 coding sequence is TGTGCCAGCTCACCACTGTCTAGCGGGTTATACGAGCAGTACTTC.

Note on this clone: The same CDR3 can be traced to other DNA sequences in this sample. The V and J genes are TRBV18 and TRBJ2-1; D gene uncertain. There are 12 residues in the CDR3. Trimming pared 2 bases from V and 6 bases from J, leaving 5 bases between. The V gene's germline CDR1 is KGHSH and CDR2 LQKENI. The CDR3 loop is CASSPVGNEQFF. Here the CDR3 DNA reads TGTGCCAGCTCACCAGTTGGCAATGAGCAGTTCTTC.

The count of this clone is one. This chain links TRBV5-1 with TRBJ2-2; D unclear. The V end lost 4 bases, the J end lost 0 bases, and 13 bases lay between the germline ends. This CDR3 has 16 residues. In germline, CDR1 is SGHRS, CDR2 YFSETQ. CDR3 amino acids: CASSLQLVANTGELFF. The CDR3 nucleotides are TGCGCCAGCAGCCTCCAGTTGGTAGCGAACACCGGGGAGCTGTTTTTT.

The gene calls are TRBV5-1 and TRBJ2-1; 7 nucleotides align to TRBD1. Trimming took 5 bases from V and 4 from J; bases not matched to a gene: 9. The CDR3 contains 15 residues. CDR1 and CDR2 from the germline V gene are SGHRS and YFSETQ. CDR3 protein: CASRRQGVVYNEQFF. The CDR3 DNA reads TGCGCCAGCAGACGACAGGGAGTCGTTTACAATGAGCAGTTCTTC.

V gene TRBV5-8 combines with J gene TRBJ2-3; 13 bases fit TRBD2. Per the germline V gene, CDR1 is SGHTS and CDR2 is YDEGEE. Trimming took 2 bases from V and 5 from J; bases not matched to a gene: 2. This CDR3 is built from 15 residues. The CDR3 DNA reads TGTGCCAGCAGCTTTCGACTAGCGGGAGGAGATACGCAGTATTTT. This translates into CASSFRLAGGDTQYF.

The chain links TRBV18 to TRBJ1-1, with D hard to call. V was cut by 4 bases and J by 1 base, with 25 bases left in between. There are 19 residues in the CDR3. Germline CDR1 is KGHSH and CDR2 is LQKENI. The CDR3 DNA reads TGTGCCAGCTCACGACTCACTGGGATAGCACACGCTGAGAACACTGAAGCTTTCTTT. The encoded protein is CASSRLTGIAHAENTEAFF.

The chain uses TRBV28 and TRBJ2-2; TRBD2 is a possible D gene (6 bases). The CDR3 loop spans 16 amino acids. Trimming cost V 6 bases and J 1 base, with 15 bases left between them. The germline V gene has CDR1 MDHEN and CDR2 SYDVKM. CDR3: CASSIALGGNTGELFF. The CDR3 DNA reads as TGTGCCAGCAGCATAGCTTTGGGAGGGAACACCGGGGAGCTGTTTTTT.

The gene calls are TRBV6-1 and TRBJ2-7; 7 bases line up with TRBD2. J gave up 1 base and V 0 bases, and 0 bases lay outside the gene matches. Germline CDR1 reads MNHNS; CDR2 reads SASEGT. This CDR3 comprises 14 residues. The CDR3 here is CASSEASGSYEQYF. The CDR3 coding sequence is TGTGCCAGCAGTGAAGCTAGCGGGTCCTACGAGCAGTACTTC.